Below are 19 T cell receptor beta chains sequenced from a single sample in a study of blood T cell repertoires in COVID-19 (dated by TCRdb to between 2020 and 2021). The library was generated by the immunoSEQ multiplex PCR assay. What TCRdb holds here is the immuneACCESS table cut down to in-frame rearrangements. Part of the clones is not present; checked against another copy, under half of the missing clones reflect an unresolved V gene, and the others are unexplained. The sample data list roughly 190,000 clones, and approximately 80% of these were observed just once. In total, the top ten clones hold about 6.3% of the sample. Material for sequencing was peripheral blood. Receptor source: a man in his fifties or sixties with acute or convalescent COVID-19.

The chain combines TRBV2 with TRBJ1-1; a possible D gene is TRBD1 (5 bases). Trimming left V 8 bases short and J 1 base short, with 29 bases between. The CDR3 covers 19 residues. The germline V gene has CDR1 SNHLY and CDR2 FYNNEI. The CDR3 protein is CASEGYLLTRASQNTEAFF. CDR3 in DNA: TGTGCCAGCGAAGGATATCTCTTGACCAGGGCAAGTCAGAACACTGAAGCTTTCTTT.

The rearrangement links TRBV7-9 to TRBJ1-2; D is possibly TRBD1 (6 bases). Germline CDR1 is SEHNR and CDR2 is FQNEAQ (reference sequence). CDR3 length: 14 residues. V gave up 4 bases and J gave up 4 bases, with 13 bases separating them. The CDR3 sequence: CASSSGHTSYGYTF. The CDR3 nucleotides read TGTGCCAGCAGCTCGGGACATACTAGCTATGGCTACACCTTC.

Only one count was recorded for this clone. This sequence joins TRBV28 and TRBJ1-2; no reliable D call. The length of the CDR3 is 11 residues. Trimming removed 5 bases at V and 5 bases at J, with 6 bases between. The germline CDR1 and CDR2 sequences are MDHEN and SYDVKM. In DNA, the CDR3 is TGTGCCAGCAGTATCTCTTATGGCTACACCTTC. Protein sequence: CASSISYGYTF.

The chain employs TRBV19 and TRBJ2-3, with unresolved D. The CDR3 is 16 residues long. V was shortened by 0 bases and J by 2 bases, with 12 bases between the two germline ends. Germline loops: CDR1 LNHDA, CDR2 SQIVND (reference sequence). The DNA for the CDR3 is TGTGCCAGTAGTATAGACCGGTTCGCCTTCACAGATACGCAGTATTTT. It codes for CASSIDRFAFTDTQYF.

The chain employs TRBV11-2 and TRBJ1-2; D is undetermined. The length of the CDR3 is 13 residues. Germline V CDR1 and CDR2: SGHAT, FQNNGV. Trimming removed 5 bases from V and 2 bases from J, with 9 bases in between. CDR3: CASSPGLNYGYTF. The CDR3 bases are TGTGCCAGCAGCCCCGGACTGAACTATGGCTACACCTTC.

This chain uses TRBV5-8 with TRBJ2-4, with D perhaps matching TRBD1 (6 bases). Germline-derived CDR1 and CDR2 are SGHTS and YDEGEE. Deletions cut 3 bases from V and 1 base from J, with 14 bases between. This CDR3 has 16 amino acids. The CDR3 sequence: CASSWGTNVAKNIQYF. As DNA, the CDR3 is TGTGCCAGCAGCTGGGGGACAAACGTGGCCAAAAACATTCAGTACTTC.

The chain has TRBV5-1 and TRBJ1-1, with D unresolved. The CDR3 has 13 residues. Germline V lookup: CDR1 SGHRS, CDR2 YFSETQ. V lost 7 bases, J lost 3 bases, and 13 bases lay in between. The CDR3 nucleotides read TGCGCCAGCCGCAAAAAACTGGACACTGAAGCTTTCTTT. This encodes CASRKKLDTEAFF.

The rearrangement joins TRBV6-5 to TRBJ1-2; 8 nucleotides align to TRBD1. Trimming cost V 7 bases and J 4 bases; bases outside gene matches: 8. Germline V gene lookup returns CDR1 MNHEY and CDR2 SVGAGI. The CDR3 consists of 14 residues. The CDR3 nucleotides are TGTGCCAGCACCAGGACAGGGCAGCTCTATGGCTACACCTTC. Amino acid sequence: CASTRTGQLYGYTF.

V is TRBV5-6 and J is TRBJ2-3, with D hard to call. Per germline, CDR1 SGHDT and CDR2 YYEEEE. The CDR3 sequence is 13 residues long. Trimming shortened V by 3 bases and J by 5 bases, and 10 bases separated the two germline ends. The CDR3 DNA reads TGTGCCAGCAGCTCCTTATCAGGAGATACGCAGTATTTT. Residues: CASSSLSGDTQYF.

This clone has a count of ten or more. This chain joins TRBV7-9 and TRBJ2-5; 13 bases map to TRBD2. CDR1 SEHNR and CDR2 FQNEAQ come from the germline V gene (reference sequence). The CDR3 spans 16 residues. Trimming removed 5 bases from V and 5 bases from J; junction bases left unmatched: 8. CDR3 nucleotides: TGTGCCAGCAGCCCCCAGACTAGCGGGAGGCTGGAGACCCAGTACTTC. Translated: CASSPQTSGRLETQYF.

The V and J genes are TRBV4-1 and TRBJ1-2; TRBD1 matches at 12 bases. The CDR3 is made up of 17 amino acids. The J segment lost 6 bases and the V segment lost 1 base, leaving 9 bases of the junction unmatched. Germline CDR1 and CDR2: MGHRA and YSYEKL. DNA of the CDR3: TGCGCCAGCAGCCAAGGCACACGGGACAGGGGGCGGAATGGCTACACCTTC. Encoded protein: CASSQGTRDRGRNGYTF.

The chain carries TRBV15 and TRBJ1-3; TRBD1 aligns across 8 bases. Germline trimming cut 0 bases from V and 7 bases from J; bases unmatched to any gene: 8. There are 16 residues in the CDR3. Germline V gene sequence: CDR1 LNHNV, CDR2 YYDKDF (reference sequence). CDR3 bases: TGTGCCACCAGCAGAGACCACGGACAGGGCGGGAACACCATATATTTT. Its translation is CATSRDHGQGGNTIYF.

This clone was seen only a few times. The gene calls are TRBV5-1 and TRBJ2-7, with 7 bases aligning to TRBD1. The V gene end was trimmed by 4 bases and the J gene end by 1 base; junction bases not matched to a gene: 2. The CDR3 consists of 13 residues. Germline CDR1 and CDR2: SGHRS and YFSETQ. The CDR3 region is CASSQGQSYEQYF. The CDR3 region has the DNA TGCGCCAGCAGCCAGGGACAGTCCTACGAGCAGTACTTC.

This clone appeared a few times. CDR3 region: CASSEPGLAGFREQFF. The CDR3 DNA reads as TGTGCCAGCAGTGAACCGGGACTAGCAGGGTTCAGGGAGCAGTTCTTC. The chain joins TRBV6-1 to TRBJ2-1; 9 bases are shared with TRBD2. Germline CDR1 reads MNHNS; CDR2 reads SASEGT. The CDR3 is 16 residues long. V lost 2 bases and J lost 10; bases outside the gene matches: 12.

The chain carries TRBV24-1 and TRBJ2-1; TRBD1 agrees at 10 bases. The CDR3 consists of 14 residues. The trim removed 9 bases at V and 6 bases at J, leaving 7 bases unmatched. The germline V gene encodes CDR1 KGHDR and CDR2 SFDVKD. The CDR3 reads CATQDRGDRNEQFF. CDR3 coding DNA: TGTGCCACCCAGGACAGGGGGGACCGCAATGAGCAGTTCTTC.

The CDR3 DNA reads TGCGCCAGCAGCCAAGGTGTCGGGGGTACCCAATACAATGAGCAGTTCTTC. It yields the protein CASSQGVGGTQYNEQFF. The chain has TRBV4-1 and TRBJ2-1, with D perhaps matching TRBD2 (6 bases). There are 17 residues in the CDR3. V dropped 1 base and J dropped 4 bases, with 17 bases sitting between them. CDR1 is MGHRA, CDR2 YSYEKL, per germline.

V gene TRBV5-1 combines with J gene TRBJ2-7; 9 bases are a match to TRBD2. CDR1 is SGHRS and CDR2 is YFSETQ in the germline V gene. Trimming took 0 bases from V and 5 from J; bases not matched to a gene: 6. The CDR3 is made up of 15 amino acids. In nucleotides, the CDR3 is TGCGCCAGCAGCTTGGACGGGACTAGCACGAACGAGCAGTACTTC. Protein: CASSLDGTSTNEQYF.

The count of this clone is one. The junction and the germline gene differ at one end; a read error may be behind it. This chain uses TRBV7-2 with TRBJ1-1; 9 nucleotides match TRBD1. CDR3 length: 13 residues. Germline V gene data show CDR1 as SGHTA and CDR2 as FQGNSA. CDR3 protein: CASKGQGNAEAFF. CDR3 in DNA: TGTGCCAGCAAAGGACAGGGGAACGCTGAAGCTTTCTTT.

The genes are TRBV2 and TRBJ1-5, with 7 bases lining up with TRBD1. This CDR3 is built from 15 residues. Per the germline V gene, CDR1 is SNHLY and CDR2 is FYNNEI. The junction had 11 bases not matched to a gene; V was cut back by 6 bases and J by 6 bases. The CDR3: CASSSQGGVAQPQHF. The CDR3 bases are TGTGCCAGCAGCTCCCAGGGGGGTGTTGCTCAGCCCCAGCATTTT.